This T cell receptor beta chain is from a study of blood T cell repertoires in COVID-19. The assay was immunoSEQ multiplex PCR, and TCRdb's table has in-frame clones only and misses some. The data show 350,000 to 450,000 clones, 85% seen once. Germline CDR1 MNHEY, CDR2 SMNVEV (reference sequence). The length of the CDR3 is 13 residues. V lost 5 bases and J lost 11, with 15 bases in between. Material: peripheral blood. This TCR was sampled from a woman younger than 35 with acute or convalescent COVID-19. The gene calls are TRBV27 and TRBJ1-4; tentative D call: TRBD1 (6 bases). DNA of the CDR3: TGTGCCAGCAGTGCCATACAGGGACGGAAACTGTTTTTT. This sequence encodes CASSAIQGRKLFF.